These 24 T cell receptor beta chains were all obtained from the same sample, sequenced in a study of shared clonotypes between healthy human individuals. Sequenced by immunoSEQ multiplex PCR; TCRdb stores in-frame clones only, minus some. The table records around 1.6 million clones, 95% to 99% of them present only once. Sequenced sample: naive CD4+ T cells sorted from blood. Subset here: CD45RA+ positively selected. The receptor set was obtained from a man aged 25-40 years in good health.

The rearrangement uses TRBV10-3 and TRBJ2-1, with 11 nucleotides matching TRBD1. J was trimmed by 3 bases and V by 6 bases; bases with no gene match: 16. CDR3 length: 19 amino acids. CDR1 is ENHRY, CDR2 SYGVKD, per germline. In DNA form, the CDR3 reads TGTGCCATCAGAGCACACCGGGACAGGGGGTTAGGGGACTACAATGAGCAGTTCTTC. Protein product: CAIRAHRDRGLGDYNEQFF.

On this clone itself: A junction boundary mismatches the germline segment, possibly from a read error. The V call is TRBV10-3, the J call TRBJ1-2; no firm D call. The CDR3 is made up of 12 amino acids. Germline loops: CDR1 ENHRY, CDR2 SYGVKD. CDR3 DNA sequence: TGTGCCACCAGTATAGAAGACTATGGCTACACCTTC. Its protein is CATSIEDYGYTF.

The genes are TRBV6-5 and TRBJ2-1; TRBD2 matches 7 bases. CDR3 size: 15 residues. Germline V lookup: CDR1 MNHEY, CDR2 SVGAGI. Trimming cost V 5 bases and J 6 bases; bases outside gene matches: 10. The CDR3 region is CASSHPAGPSNEQFF. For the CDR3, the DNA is TGTGCCAGCAGTCATCCAGCGGGACCCTCCAATGAGCAGTTCTTC.

CDR3 nucleotides: TGTGCCAGCAGCCCCGAAGGGACAGGTCAATATGGCTACACCTTC. Residues: CASSPEGTGQYGYTF. V is TRBV5-4 and J is TRBJ1-2; 8 nucleotides align to TRBD1. The germline V gene has CDR1 SGHNT and CDR2 YYREEE (reference sequence). CDR3 size: 15 residues. V gave up 4 bases and J gave up 5 bases; unmatched junction bases: 10.

For the CDR3, the DNA is TGTGCCAGCAGCAAAGTTAGTACAGGGTCGCAAGAGACCCAGTACTTC. Its translation: CASSKVSTGSQETQYF. The chain combines TRBV21-1 with TRBJ2-5; the table calls TRBD1, which could not be checked here. TRBV21-1 is a listed pseudogene. This CDR3 has 16 residues.

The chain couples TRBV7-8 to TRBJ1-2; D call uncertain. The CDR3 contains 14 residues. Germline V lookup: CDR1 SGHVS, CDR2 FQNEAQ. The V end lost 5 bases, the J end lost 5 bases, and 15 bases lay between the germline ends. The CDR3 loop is CASSPPLGSYGYTF. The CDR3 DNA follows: TGTGCCAGCAGCCCACCTTTAGGAAGTTATGGCTACACCTTC.

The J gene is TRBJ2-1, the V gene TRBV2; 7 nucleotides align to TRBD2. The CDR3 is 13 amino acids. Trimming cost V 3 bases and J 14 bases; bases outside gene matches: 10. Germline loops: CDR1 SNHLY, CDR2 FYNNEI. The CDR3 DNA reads TGTGCCAGCAGTGACGCACCGGGAGGAGGGAAGTTCTTC. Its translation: CASSDAPGGGKFF.

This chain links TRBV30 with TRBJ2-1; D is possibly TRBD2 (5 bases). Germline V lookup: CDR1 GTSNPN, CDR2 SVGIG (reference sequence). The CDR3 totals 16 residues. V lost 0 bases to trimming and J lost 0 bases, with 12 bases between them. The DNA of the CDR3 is TGTGCCTGGAGTGTAAACAAGCGGAGCTCCTACAATGAGCAGTTCTTC. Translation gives CAWSVNKRSSYNEQFF.

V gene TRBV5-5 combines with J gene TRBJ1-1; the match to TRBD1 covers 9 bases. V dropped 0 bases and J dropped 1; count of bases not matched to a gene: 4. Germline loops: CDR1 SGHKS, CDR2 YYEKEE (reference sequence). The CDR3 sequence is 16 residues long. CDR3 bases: TGTGCCAGCAGCTTGGCCGTGACAGGGGGGAACACTGAAGCTTTCTTT. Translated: CASSLAVTGGNTEAFF.

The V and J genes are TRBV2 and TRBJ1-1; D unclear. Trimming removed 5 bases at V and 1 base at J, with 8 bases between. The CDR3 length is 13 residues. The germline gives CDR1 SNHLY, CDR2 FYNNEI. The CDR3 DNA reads TGTGCCAGCAGTATAGGCTGGAACACTGAAGCTTTCTTT. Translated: CASSIGWNTEAFF.

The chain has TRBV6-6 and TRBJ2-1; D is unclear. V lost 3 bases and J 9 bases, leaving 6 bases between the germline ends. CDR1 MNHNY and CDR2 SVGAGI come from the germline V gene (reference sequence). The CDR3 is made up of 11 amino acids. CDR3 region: CASSYGVEQFF. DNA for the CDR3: TGTGCCAGCAGTTATGGGGTTGAGCAGTTCTTC.

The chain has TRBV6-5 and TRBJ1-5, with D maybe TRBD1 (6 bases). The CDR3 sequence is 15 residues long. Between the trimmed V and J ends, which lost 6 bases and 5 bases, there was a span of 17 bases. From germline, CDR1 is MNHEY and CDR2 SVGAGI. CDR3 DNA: TGTGCCAGCAGCCGCCGCGCGGGGGGCGATCAGCCCCAGCATTTT. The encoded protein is CASSRRAGGDQPQHF.

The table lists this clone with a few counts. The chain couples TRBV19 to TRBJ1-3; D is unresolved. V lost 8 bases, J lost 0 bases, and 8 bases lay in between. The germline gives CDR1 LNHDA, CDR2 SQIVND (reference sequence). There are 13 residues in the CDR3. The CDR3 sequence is CASPSYSGNTIYF. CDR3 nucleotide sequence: TGTGCCAGTCCCAGCTACTCTGGAAACACCATATATTTT.

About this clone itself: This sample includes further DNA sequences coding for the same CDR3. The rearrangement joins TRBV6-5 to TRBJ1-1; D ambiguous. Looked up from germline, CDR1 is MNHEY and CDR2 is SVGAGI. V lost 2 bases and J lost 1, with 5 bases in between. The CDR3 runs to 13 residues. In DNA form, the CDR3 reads TGTGCCAGCAGTTACGCCGGGAACACTGAAGCTTTCTTT. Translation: CASSYAGNTEAFF.

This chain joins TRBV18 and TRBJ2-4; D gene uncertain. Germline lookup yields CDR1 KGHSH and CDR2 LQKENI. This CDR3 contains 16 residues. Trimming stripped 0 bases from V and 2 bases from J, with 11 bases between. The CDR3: CASSPPSVGPKNIQYF. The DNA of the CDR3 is TGTGCCAGCTCACCACCGTCGGTCGGGCCCAAAAACATTCAGTACTTC. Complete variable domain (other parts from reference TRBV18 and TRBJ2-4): NAGVMQNPRHLVRRRGQEARLRCSPMKGHSHVYWYRQLPEEGLKFMVYLQKENIIDESGMPKERFSAEFPKEGPSILRIQQVVRGDSAAYFCASSPPSVGPKNIQYFGAGTRLSVL.

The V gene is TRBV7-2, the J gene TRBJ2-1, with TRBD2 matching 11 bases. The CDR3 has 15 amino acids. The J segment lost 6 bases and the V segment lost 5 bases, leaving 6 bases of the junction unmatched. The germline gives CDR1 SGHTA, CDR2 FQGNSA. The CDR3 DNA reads TGTGCCAGCAGCCCCCGACTAGCGGGAACCAATGAGCAGTTCTTC. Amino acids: CASSPRLAGTNEQFF. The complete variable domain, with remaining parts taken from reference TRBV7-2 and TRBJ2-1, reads GAGVSQSPSNKVTEKGKDVELRCDPISGHTALYWYRQSLGQGLEFLIYFQGNSAPDKSGLPSDRFSAERTGGSVSTLTIQRTQQEDSAVYLCASSPRLAGTNEQFFGPGTRLTVL.

The chain's CDR3 is CASPLIRDGRNEQFF. The CDR3 coding sequence is TGTGCCAGCCCCCTCATAAGGGACGGAAGAAATGAGCAGTTCTTC. The chain has TRBV18 and TRBJ2-1; D may be TRBD1 or TRBD2 (5 bases each). Germline V lookup: CDR1 KGHSH, CDR2 LQKENI. This CDR3 is built from 15 residues. V lost 8 bases to trimming and J lost 7 bases, with 21 bases between them. The variable domain in full, with the rest retrieved from reference TRBV18 and TRBJ2-1, is NAGVMQNPRHLVRRRGQEARLRCSPMKGHSHVYWYRQLPEEGLKFMVYLQKENIIDESGMPKERFSAEFPKEGPSILRIQQVVRGDSAAYFCASPLIRDGRNEQFFGPGTRLTVL.

CDR3 sequence reads: CASTLANLNQPQHF. The DNA for the CDR3 is TGTGCCAGCACCCTCGCCAACTTGAATCAGCCCCAGCATTTT. The chain uses TRBV6-1 and TRBJ1-5; no definite D call. Germline CDR1 reads MNHNS; CDR2 reads SASEGT. The CDR3 extends over 14 amino acids. V was shortened by 7 bases and J by 4 bases, with 14 bases between the two germline ends.

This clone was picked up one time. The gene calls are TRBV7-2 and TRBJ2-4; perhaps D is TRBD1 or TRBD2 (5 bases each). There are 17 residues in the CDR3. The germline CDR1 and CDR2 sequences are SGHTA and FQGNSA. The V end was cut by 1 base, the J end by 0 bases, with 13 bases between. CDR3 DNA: TGTGCCAGCAGCTTAGGAGGAGAGGGGTTAGCCAAAAACATTCAGTACTTC. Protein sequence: CASSLGGEGLAKNIQYF.

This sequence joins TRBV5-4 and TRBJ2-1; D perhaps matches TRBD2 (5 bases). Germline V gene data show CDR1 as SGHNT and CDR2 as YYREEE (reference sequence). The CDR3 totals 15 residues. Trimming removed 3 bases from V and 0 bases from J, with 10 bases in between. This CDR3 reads CASSSERFSYNEQFF. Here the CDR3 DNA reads TGTGCCAGCAGCTCAGAGCGGTTCTCCTACAATGAGCAGTTCTTC. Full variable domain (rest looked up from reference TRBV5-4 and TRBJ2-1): ETGVTQSPTHLIKTRGQQVTLRCSSQSGHNTVSWYQQALGQGPQFIFQYYREEENGRGNFPPRFSGLQFPNYSSELNVNALELDDSALYLCASSSERFSYNEQFFGPGTRLTVL.

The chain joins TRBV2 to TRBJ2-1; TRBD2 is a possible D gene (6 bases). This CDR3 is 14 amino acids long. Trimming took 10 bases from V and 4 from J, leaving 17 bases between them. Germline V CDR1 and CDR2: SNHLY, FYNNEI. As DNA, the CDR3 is TGTGCCACCACGACTAGTCAGACGTACAATGAGCAGTTCTTC. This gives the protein CATTTSQTYNEQFF.

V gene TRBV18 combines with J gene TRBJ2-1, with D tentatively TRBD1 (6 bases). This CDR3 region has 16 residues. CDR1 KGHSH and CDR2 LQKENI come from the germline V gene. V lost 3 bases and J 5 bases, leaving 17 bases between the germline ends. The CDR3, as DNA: TGTGCCAGCTCACCCATTAAGCACAGGGCCGACAATGAGCAGTTCTTC. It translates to CASSPIKHRADNEQFF.

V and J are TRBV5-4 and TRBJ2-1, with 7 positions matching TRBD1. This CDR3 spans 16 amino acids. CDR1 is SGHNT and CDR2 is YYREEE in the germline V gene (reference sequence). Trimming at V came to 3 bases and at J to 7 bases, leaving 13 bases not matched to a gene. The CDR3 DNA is TGTGCCAGCAGCTCACCTGTTGACAGGGTCGATAATGAGCAGTTCTTC. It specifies CASSSPVDRVDNEQFF.

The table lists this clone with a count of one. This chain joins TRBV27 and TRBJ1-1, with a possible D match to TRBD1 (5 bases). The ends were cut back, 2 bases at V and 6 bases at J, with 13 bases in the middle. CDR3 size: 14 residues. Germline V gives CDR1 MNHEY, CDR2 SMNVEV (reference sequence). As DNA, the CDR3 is TGTGCCAGCAGTTTAAGTTGGGGGGGACCTGAAGCTTTCTTT. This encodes CASSLSWGGPEAFF.